This T cell receptor beta chain emerged from a study of blood T cell repertoires in COVID-19. Across the study: Samples taken during acute and convalescent COVID-19 were collected in the United States, Italy and Spain.

The CDR3 contains 13 residues. Looked up from germline, CDR1 is LGHDT and CDR2 is YNNKEL (reference sequence). The J segment lost 5 bases and the V segment lost 4 bases, leaving 4 bases of the junction unmatched. This clone was seen a few times. Method: immunoSEQ multiplex PCR; TCRdb's copy keeps in-frame clones and lacks some. This sample has about 260,000 clones, with more than 85% found just once. The TCR was taken from a man between 18 and 35 years old with active or convalescent COVID-19. Sequencing used peripheral blood. The chain is built from TRBV3-1 (or the pseudogene TRBV3-2) and TRBJ2-7; 8 bases agree with TRBD2. CDR3 nucleotides: TGTGCCAGCAGCCGGAGCGGGGGTAACGAGCAGTACTTC. This codes for CASSRSGGNEQYF.